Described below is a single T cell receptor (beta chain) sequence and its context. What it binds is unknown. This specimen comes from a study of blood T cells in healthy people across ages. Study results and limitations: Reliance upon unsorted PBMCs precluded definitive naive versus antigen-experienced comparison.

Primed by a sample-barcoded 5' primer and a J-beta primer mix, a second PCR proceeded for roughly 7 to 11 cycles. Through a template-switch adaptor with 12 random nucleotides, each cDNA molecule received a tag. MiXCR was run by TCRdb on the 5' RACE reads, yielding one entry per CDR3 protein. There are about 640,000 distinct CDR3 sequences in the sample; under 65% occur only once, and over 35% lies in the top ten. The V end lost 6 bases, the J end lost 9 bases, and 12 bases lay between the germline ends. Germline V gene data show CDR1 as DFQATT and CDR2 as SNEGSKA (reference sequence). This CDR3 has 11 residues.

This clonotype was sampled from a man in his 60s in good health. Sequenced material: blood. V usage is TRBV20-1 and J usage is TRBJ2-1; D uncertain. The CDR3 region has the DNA TGCAGTGCCGCGCCCCGGGCTGAGCAGTTCTTC. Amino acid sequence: CSAAPRAEQFF.